The source of this T cell receptor beta chain is a study of T cell changes during pregnancy in multiple sclerosis. The protocol was immunoSEQ multiplex PCR, while the TCRdb copy is restricted to in-frame clones and leaves out a portion. This sample has 60,000 to 70,000 clones, with approximately 90% found just once. Trimming removed 3 bases at V and 0 bases at J, with 23 bases between. CDR1 and CDR2 (germline): MGHRA, YSYEKL. The length of the CDR3 is 19 residues. The TCR originated in a female donor in good health, enrolled as a control in a pregnancy study. This specimen consisted of peripheral blood, obtained in the second trimester of pregnancy. This rearrangement joins TRBV4-1 to TRBJ1-2; D might be TRBD1 (6 bases). The CDR3 DNA sequence: TGCGCCAGCAGCCAGCTCCAGGGGAGTGACATTAGAGCTAACTATGGCTACACCTTC. This translates into CASSQLQGSDIRANYGYTF.